The clone carrying this T cell receptor (beta chain) has just a few counts. Its antigen remains unknown. Using its own MiXCR run on the 5' RACE reads, TCRdb lists one record per CDR3 protein. The sample carries under 800,000 distinct CDR3 sequences, 20% to 25% recorded once. This record belongs to a study of identical twins. Notes on the study in general: Insertion counts were lower in abundant cord blood beta clonotypes, a trend that memory repertoires did not show.

The length of the CDR3 is 12 residues. Germline lookup yields CDR1 LNHNV and CDR2 YYDKDF (reference sequence). V was cut by 11 bases and J by 5 bases, with 14 bases left in between. The same specimen was also included in a second study, on T cells expressing NK-cell markers. That work contributes: Restricting sorting to alpha-beta TCR T cells was achieved in several experiments by an anti-gamma-delta TCR antibody. Dominant NKG2C+ clonotypes in six donors made up about 1.0-7.0% of CD8+ T cells.

Sequenced: PBMCs. The clonotype originates from a woman between 18 and 29 years old in good health. V usage is TRBV15 and J usage is TRBJ2-3, with TRBD2 as a possible D gene (6 bases). For the CDR3, the DNA is TGTGCCGTCGGCTTCGGGAGAGATACGCAGTATTTT. Translation: CAVGFGRDTQYF.